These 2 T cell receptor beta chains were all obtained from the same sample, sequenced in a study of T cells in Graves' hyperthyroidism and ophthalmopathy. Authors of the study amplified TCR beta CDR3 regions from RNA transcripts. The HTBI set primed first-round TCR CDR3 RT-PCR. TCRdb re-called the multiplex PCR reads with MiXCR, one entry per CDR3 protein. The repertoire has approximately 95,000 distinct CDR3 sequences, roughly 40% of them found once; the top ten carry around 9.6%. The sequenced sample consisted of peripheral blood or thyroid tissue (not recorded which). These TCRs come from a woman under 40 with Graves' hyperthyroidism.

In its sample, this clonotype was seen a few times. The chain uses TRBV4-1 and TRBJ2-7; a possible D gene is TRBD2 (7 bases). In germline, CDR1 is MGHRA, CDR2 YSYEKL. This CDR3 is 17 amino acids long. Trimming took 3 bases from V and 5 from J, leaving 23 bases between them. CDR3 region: CASSQTSGGRLLDEQYF. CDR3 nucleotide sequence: TGCGCCAGCAGCCAGACCTCGGGGGGCCGGCTTTTGGACGAGCAGTACTTC.

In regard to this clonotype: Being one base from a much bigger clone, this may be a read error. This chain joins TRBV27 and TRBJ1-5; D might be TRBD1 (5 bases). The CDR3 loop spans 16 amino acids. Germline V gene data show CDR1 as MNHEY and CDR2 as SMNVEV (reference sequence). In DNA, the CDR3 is TGTGCCAGCAGTTTATGGGGCGGGGCAGGGCTCCAGCCCCGGCATTTT. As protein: CASSLWGGAGLQPRHF.